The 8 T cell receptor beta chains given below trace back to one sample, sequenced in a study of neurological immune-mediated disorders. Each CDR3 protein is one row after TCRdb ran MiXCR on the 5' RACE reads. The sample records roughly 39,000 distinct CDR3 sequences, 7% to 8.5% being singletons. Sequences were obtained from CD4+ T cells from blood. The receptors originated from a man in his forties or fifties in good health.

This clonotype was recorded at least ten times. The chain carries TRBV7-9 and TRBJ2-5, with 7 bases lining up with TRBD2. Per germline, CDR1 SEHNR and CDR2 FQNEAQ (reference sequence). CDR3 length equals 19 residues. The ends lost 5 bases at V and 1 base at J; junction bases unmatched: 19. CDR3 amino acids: CASSPPVLARTNFQETQYF. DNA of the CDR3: TGTGCCAGCAGCCCGCCGGTACTAGCGAGAACTAATTTCCAAGAGACCCAGTACTTC.

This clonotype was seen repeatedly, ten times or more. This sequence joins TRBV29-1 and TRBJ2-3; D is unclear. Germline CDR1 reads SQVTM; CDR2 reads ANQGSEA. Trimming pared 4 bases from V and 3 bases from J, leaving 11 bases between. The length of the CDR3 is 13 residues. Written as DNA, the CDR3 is TGCAGCGTTGGTCCAATGGGGACAGATACGCAGTATTTT. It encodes CSVGPMGTDTQYF.

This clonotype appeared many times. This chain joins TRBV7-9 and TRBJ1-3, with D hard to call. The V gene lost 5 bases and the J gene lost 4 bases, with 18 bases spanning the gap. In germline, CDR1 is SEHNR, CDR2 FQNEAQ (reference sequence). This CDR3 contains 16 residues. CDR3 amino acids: CASSETRFFLGNTIYF. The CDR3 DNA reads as TGTGCCAGCAGCGAGACGAGATTTTTTTTGGGAAACACCATATATTTT. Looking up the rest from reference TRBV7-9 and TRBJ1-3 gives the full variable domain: DTGVSQNPRHKITKRGQNVTFRCDPISEHNRLYWYRQTLGQGPEFLTYFQNEAQLEKSRLLSDRFSAERPKGSFSTLEIQRTEQGDSAMYLCASSETRFFLGNTIYFGEGSWLTVV.

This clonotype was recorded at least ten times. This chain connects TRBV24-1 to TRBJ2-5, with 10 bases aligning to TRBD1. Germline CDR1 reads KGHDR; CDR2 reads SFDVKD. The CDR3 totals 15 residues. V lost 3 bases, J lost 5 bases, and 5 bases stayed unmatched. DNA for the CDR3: TGTGCCACCAGTGATCCGGGACAGGGGCCGGAGACCCAGTACTTC. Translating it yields CATSDPGQGPETQYF.

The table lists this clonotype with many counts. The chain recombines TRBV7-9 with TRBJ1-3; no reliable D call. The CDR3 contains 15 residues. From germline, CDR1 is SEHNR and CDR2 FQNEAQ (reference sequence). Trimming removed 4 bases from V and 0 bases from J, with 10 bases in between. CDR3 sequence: CASSSDQISGNTIYF. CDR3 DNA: TGTGCCAGCAGCTCAGATCAGATCTCTGGAAACACCATATATTTT.

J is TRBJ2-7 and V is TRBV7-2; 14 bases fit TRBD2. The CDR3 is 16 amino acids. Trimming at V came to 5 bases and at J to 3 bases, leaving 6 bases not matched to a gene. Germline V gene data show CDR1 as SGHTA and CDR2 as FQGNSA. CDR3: CASSARGTSGGYEQYF. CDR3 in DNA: TGTGCCAGCAGCGCCCGGGGGACTAGCGGGGGCTACGAGCAGTACTTC.

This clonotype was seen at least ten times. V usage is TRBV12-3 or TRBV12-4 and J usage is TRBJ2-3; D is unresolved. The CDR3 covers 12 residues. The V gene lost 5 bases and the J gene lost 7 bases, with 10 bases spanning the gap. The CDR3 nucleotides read TGTGCCAGCAGTCGGCTGGTTTATACGCAGTATTTT. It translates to CASSRLVYTQYF.

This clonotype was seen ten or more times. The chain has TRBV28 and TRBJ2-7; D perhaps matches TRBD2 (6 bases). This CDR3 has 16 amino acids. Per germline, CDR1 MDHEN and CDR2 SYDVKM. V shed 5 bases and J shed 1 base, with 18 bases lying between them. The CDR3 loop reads CASSPAWRGRSYEQYF. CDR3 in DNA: TGTGCCAGCAGTCCCGCATGGAGGGGACGATCCTACGAGCAGTACTTC.